The present TCR beta chain was sequenced within a study of tumor and adjacent non-tumor tissue in lung cancer. About the research overall: Samples averaged roughly 4.2 million productive TCRbeta reads each.

RNA was extracted from bulk tissue without any cell sorting. This non-tumor lung sample came from over 3 cm beyond the tumor edge. Study-wide points: Significantly higher TCR diversity was found in tumor than normal lung.

The library came from three nested PCR rounds adapted from ARM-PCR protocols. Each CDR3 protein gets one entry after TCRdb re-called the multiplex PCR reads with MiXCR. The sample holds 75,000 to 80,000 distinct CDR3 sequences, around 76% seen once. Regarding this clonotype: The antigen is undetermined. At one end, the junction sequence differs from germline, possibly due to a read error.

The CDR3 is made up of 15 amino acids. CDR1 and CDR2 (germline): SQVTM, ANQGSEA. The sequencing input was distant non-tumor lung tissue. This TCR was sampled from a man aged 65-85 years with non-small cell lung cancer. The V call is TRBV29-1, the J call TRBJ1-1; unclear D gene. CDR3 bases: TGCAGCGTCTACACCTTGCAGGCAGCGAACACTGAAGCTTACTTT. Protein: CSVYTLQAANTEAYF.